This TCR beta chain was sequenced during a study of Tregs in tolerant kidney transplant recipients (dated by TCRdb to the late 2010s). For context, the study as a whole: Before combined kidney and bone marrow transplantation, this study identified donor-specific regulatory T cells using TCRbeta sequencing and then followed those same cells after transplant. TCRbeta repertoire sequencing was used in a few healthy controls to compare several ways of expanding Tregs specific for an allogeneic donor.

Points the paper makes about the study in general: Because only a small number of patients were included, the study had limitations, and the results will need to be validated in larger populations as well as under other immunosuppression protocols. Biological reproducibility was not directly addressed, though technical replication error appeared minimal. Expanding Tregs with activated donor B cells appeared to identify the most biologically relevant and donor-specific TCRbeta repertoire.

Genomic DNA was extracted from sorted cells with the QIAGEN DNeasy Blood and Tissue Kit for TCRbeta CDR3 sequencing. Through immunoSEQ, high-throughput TCRbeta CDR3 sequencing was done commercially, including PCR amplification with internal controls and bias correction. In the authors' own workflow: A unique productive TCRbeta sequence was defined by the CDR3 nucleotide sequence when primers matched, and otherwise by the CDR3 amino acid sequence together with the Vbeta and Jbeta genes. As a correction for sorting error, sequences shared between sorted populations at a frequency ratio of 2:1 or less were discarded, and the remaining shared sequences were assigned to the higher population. Donor-reactive sequences were defined as at least 5-fold expanded in CFSE-low cells versus unstimulated cells, with frequency of at least 0.01% in CFSE-low cells. Repertoire divergence was quantified by Jensen-Shannon divergence calculated from the top 100 TCRbeta sequences ranked by frequency. For any sample with multiple sequencing runs, sorting error was corrected in each run separately before the runs were pooled. Entries here come from immuneACCESS through TCRdb and include only in-frame sequences with V and J called. Some clones fail to appear in such tables; in the studies checked, an unresolved V gene covers under half of the shortfall, and the cause of the remainder is unknown. V and J calls and clone size follow that table, whereas D and trimming were derived from the DNA. Across this sample there are some 110,000 clones, with about 90% seen only once. Around 0.6% of the sample is held by the ten biggest clonotypes.

V is shortened by 6 bases, J by 6 bases, and the region joining them spans 20 bases. CDR1 and CDR2 are drawn from the germline V gene (reference sequence): GTSNPN, SVGIG. The CDR3 runs 14 residues from the cysteine to the phenylalanine. The retained sequence is limited to the CDR3, 42 bases, with the frame set at the first base. On this clone itself: Its antigen specificity is not known. Base qualities were left out, and no much larger clone turns up one base away.

Unstimulated Tregs (CD4+CD25+CD127-), CD4+ non-Tregs (CD4+CD25-), CD4 and CD8 cells were FACS-sorted from thawed PBMCs. Blood from healthy controls was obtained either as purchased buffy coats or from healthy volunteers. Healthy control blood was processed by Ficoll density gradient to PBMCs and cryopreserved; patient PBMCs were collected before and after transplant. Sequencing used CD4+ T cells from blood. The chain couples TRBV30 to TRBJ1-1, with a weak D call of TRBD1 (5 bases match). The TCR sequence derives from a human donor in good health. CDR3 sequence: CACALWGGYAEAFF. At the DNA level, the sequence is TGTGCCTGTGCTTTGTGGGGCGGCTACGCTGAAGCTTTCTTT.